What follows describes a single T cell receptor (beta chain). Its antigen remains unidentified. One base away there is no much larger clone; base qualities are not given. TCRbeta CDR3 regions were amplified from genomic DNA by means of the immunoSEQ Assay, a bias-controlled multiplex PCR. For the original study's pipeline: Nucleated cell counts per sample were estimated from amplification of reference gene primers within the assay. Sequence reads were collapsed and filtered to measure the absolute abundance of every unique TCRbeta CDR3 rearrangement. For each sample, productive Simpson clonality was calculated as the square root of Simpson's diversity index across productive rearrangements. TCRdb retrieved this table from immuneACCESS and kept in-frame rearrangements only. Not all clones are present; in checked studies, unresolved V genes account for under half, and no reason is known for the remainder. V and J calls and clone size follow that table, whereas D and trimming were derived from the DNA. Counted in this sample were about 250,000 clones; around 82% of them appeared once. Nearly 5% of the sample belongs to the ten largest clones.

The data were taken from a study of blood T cell repertoires in COVID-19 (dated by TCRdb to 2018 to 2020). Study-wide context: Samples from collaborators originated in the United States, Italy and Spain and spanned both the acute and convalescent phases of COVID-19. The material from the prospective study consisted of cDNA or gDNA derived from T cells, B-cell-depleted T cells, or PBMCs. Deeply sampled blood TCRbeta repertoires from subjects exposed to, actively infected with, or recovered from COVID-19 were included in the dataset. Samples came from the ongoing ImmuneRACE study (first 160 participants) plus 1,254 subjects from 6 global collaborators. Where available, HLA class I and class II types were taken from metadata supplied by the sample provider and were not determined by assay-based typing. The repertoires were released in a freely available public database meant as a resource for research on the immune response to SARS-CoV-2. Nearly every sample came with metadata listing a de-identified subject ID, COVID-19 status, age in years and sex.

V drops 7 bases and J drops 6 bases, leaving 22 bases in between. Inclusive of the bounding cysteine and phenylalanine, the CDR3 is 16 residues long. Only the CDR3 portion is preserved as DNA: 48 bases, with reading frame beginning at the first base. The germline V gene encodes CDR1 MDHEN and CDR2 SYDVKM. Whole blood was collected in K2EDTA tubes by collaborating institutions according to the institutions' own protocols. For TCRbeta analysis, collaborators shipped samples as frozen whole blood, isolated PBMCs, or DNA extracted from either of those sample types. What the authors observed across the whole study: The quantity of clinical and demographic metadata differed by source and by participant and was supplied without curation.

The rearranged chain carries TRBV28 and TRBJ2-1, with the D segment identity uncertain. This receptor was taken from a woman of 80 years or more with active or convalescent COVID-19. The sequencing input was peripheral blood. In nucleotides, the sequence is TGTGCCAGCATCCCTGCGAGTTTGCCATATGGCAATGAGCAGTTCTTC. The resulting protein is CASIPASLPYGNEQFF.